Below, 10 T cell receptor beta chains from the same sample are listed, as sequenced in a study of response to subunit inactivated influenza vaccine. TCRdb recomputed calls from the RT-PCR reads with MiXCR, one row per CDR3 protein. The sample records 550,000 to 650,000 distinct CDR3 sequences, about 12% being singletons. The sample consisted of PBMCs from blood, taken on the day of vaccination. The receptors derive from a man in his forties or fifties who received an inactivated influenza vaccine.

The V call is TRBV12-3 or TRBV12-4, the J call TRBJ1-6; D might be TRBD1 (5 bases). The CDR3 runs 14 residues. The germline V and J ends were trimmed by 6 bases and 9 bases, with 15 bases remaining between them. The CDR3 is CASSHRSPGSPLHF. CDR3 nucleotide sequence: TGTGCCAGCAGCCACAGGAGTCCGGGTTCACCCCTCCACTTT.

The rearrangement links TRBV10-3 to TRBJ1-4; tentatively, D is TRBD1 (5 bases). The CDR3 extends over 15 amino acids. V was pared by 0 bases and J by 8 bases, with 13 bases between. Germline CDR1 ENHRY, CDR2 SYGVKD. The chain's CDR3 is CAISESGAGAEKLFF. DNA of the CDR3: TGTGCCATCAGTGAGTCTGGGGCGGGCGCAGAAAAACTGTTTTTT.

This clonotype occurred a few times. The chain links TRBV5-1 to TRBJ2-1; a possible D gene is TRBD2 (6 bases). The CDR3 is 14 residues long. The V and J ends lost 5 bases and 4 bases respectively, with 13 bases between them. The germline CDR1 and CDR2 sequences are SGHRS and YFSETQ. The CDR3: CASRRGEKYNEQFF. In DNA, the CDR3 is TGCGCCAGCAGGCGGGGAGAAAAGTACAATGAGCAGTTCTTC. Filled out from reference TRBV5-1 and TRBJ2-1, the complete variable domain reads KAGVTQTPRYLIKTRGQQVTLSCSPISGHRSVSWYQQTPGQGLQFLFEYFSETQRNKGNFPGRFSGRQFSNSRSEMNVSTLELGDSALYLCASRRGEKYNEQFFGPGTRLTVL.

This clonotype was counted many times. V gene TRBV6-1 combines with J gene TRBJ2-7, with 8 bases that match TRBD1. J was trimmed by 6 bases and V by 10 bases; bases with no gene match: 11. Germline CDR1 is MNHNS and CDR2 is SASEGT. CDR3 length: 13 residues. The CDR3 DNA reads as TGTGCCACCCAAAGGACAGGGCGGTCCGAGCAGTACTTC. Amino acids: CATQRTGRSEQYF.

The V call is TRBV11-1, the J call TRBJ1-2, with a possible D match to TRBD1 (6 bases). In germline, CDR1 is SGHAT, CDR2 FQDESV (reference sequence). Trimming left V 4 bases short and J 3 bases short, with 12 bases between. There are 14 residues in the CDR3. As DNA, the CDR3 is TGTGCCAGCAGCTATCAGACAGGAGACTATGGCTACACCTTC. Translating it yields CASSYQTGDYGYTF.

The chain is built from TRBV27 and TRBJ2-6, with D possibly called TRBD1 or TRBD2 (6 bases each). The CDR3 spans 15 residues. Germline CDR1 is MNHEY and CDR2 is SMNVEV (reference sequence). Trimming left V 6 bases short and J 0 bases short, with 9 bases between. This chain's CDR3 is CASSGGYSGANVLTF. The DNA of the CDR3 is TGTGCCAGCAGCGGGGGCTACTCTGGGGCCAACGTCCTGACTTTC.

This clonotype was counted a few times. This chain links TRBV4-2 with TRBJ2-4; tentatively, D is TRBD1 (5 bases). The CDR3 length is 16 residues. V lost 0 bases to trimming and J lost 1 base, with 10 bases between them. Per germline, CDR1 LGHNA and CDR2 YNFKEQ. CDR3 in DNA: TGTGCCAGCAGCCAAGAGATCAGGGTGGCCAAAAACATTCAGTACTTC. Translated: CASSQEIRVAKNIQYF.

The CDR3 spells CASCRDRGEDGYTF. Written as DNA, the CDR3 is TGCGCCAGCTGCCGGGACAGGGGAGAAGATGGCTACACCTTC. The V call is TRBV5-1, the J call TRBJ1-2, with 10 bases fitting TRBD1. Trimming took 7 bases from V and 6 from J; bases not matched to a gene: 9. CDR1 and CDR2 (germline): SGHRS, YFSETQ. The CDR3 contains 14 residues.

V and J are TRBV5-1 and TRBJ1-1; D is unresolved. The CDR3 extends over 14 amino acids. V shed 4 bases and J shed 4 bases, with 14 bases lying between them. Per germline, CDR1 SGHRS and CDR2 YFSETQ. The CDR3 region is CASSPLDRTTEAFF. CDR3 bases: TGCGCCAGCAGCCCTCTAGACCGGACCACTGAAGCTTTCTTT.

The chain has TRBV4-2 and TRBJ2-1, with 8 positions matching TRBD2. The ends lost 0 bases at V and 3 bases at J; junction bases unmatched: 4. Germline CDR1 is LGHNA and CDR2 is YNFKEQ. The CDR3 extends over 16 amino acids. The CDR3 DNA follows: TGTGCCAGCAGCCAAGAATTAGCGGGGAGCTACAATGAGCAGTTCTTC. This sequence encodes CASSQELAGSYNEQFF.